A selection of T cell receptor beta chains follows, all from one sample in a study of OX40 agonist ivuxolimab in advanced cancers. Profiled with immunoSEQ multiplex PCR; TCRdb holds only in-frame clones, not every one. The table has just under 65,000 clones, roughly four fifths seen once. Source: CD4+ or CD8+ T cells sorted from blood, taken in a trial of the OX40 agonist ivuxolimab. The origin of the receptors is an adult with an advanced solid tumor such as melanoma, head and neck, liver or kidney cancer. Each CDR3 is given with its conserved first and last residue. The D gene is left open where the match is weak. Clone size, where shown, is once, few, many, or a class for clones that have expanded.

cdr3_aa: CASSLVSNTEAFF; cdr3_nt: TGTGCCAGCAGCTTGGTGTCTAACACTGAAGCTTTCTTT; v_call: TRBV5-4; d_call: NA; j_call: TRBJ1-1; clone_size: NA
cdr3_aa: CASSTMGGSNQPQHF; cdr3_nt: TGTGCCAGCAGTACTATGGGGGGAAGCAATCAGCCCCAGCATTTT; v_call: TRBV7-9; d_call: NA; j_call: TRBJ1-5; clone_size: few
cdr3_aa: CAISPRLAGGETQYF; cdr3_nt: TGTGCCATCAGCCCCAGACTAGCGGGGGGGGAGACCCAGTACTTC; v_call: TRBV10-3; d_call: TRBD2; j_call: TRBJ2-5; clone_size: NA
cdr3_aa: CASSKRPTGEEQYF; cdr3_nt: TGCGCCAGCAGCAAAAGACCGACAGGGGAGGAGCAGTACTTC; v_call: TRBV5-1; d_call: TRBD1; j_call: TRBJ2-7; clone_size: NA
cdr3_aa: CASSLDFRPFYGYTF; cdr3_nt: TGTGCCAGCAGCTTAGATTTCAGACCATTTTATGGCTACACCTTC; v_call: TRBV11-2; d_call: NA; j_call: TRBJ1-2; clone_size: NA
cdr3_aa: CASNQGQGADTQYF; cdr3_nt: TGTGCCAGTAACCAGGGACAGGGGGCAGATACGCAGTATTTT; v_call: TRBV11-2; d_call: TRBD1; j_call: TRBJ2-3; clone_size: NA
cdr3_aa: CASRRTANTEAFF; cdr3_nt: TGTGCCAGCAGGCGGACAGCGAACACTGAAGCTTTCTTT; v_call: TRBV2; d_call: NA; j_call: TRBJ1-1; clone_size: few
cdr3_aa: CASSRSGGHGYTF; cdr3_nt: TGTGCCAGCAGCCGCTCGGGGGGGCATGGCTACACCTTC; v_call: TRBV6-5; d_call: NA; j_call: TRBJ1-2; clone_size: NA
cdr3_aa: CASSERTGGNTIYF; cdr3_nt: TGTGCCAGCAGCGAACGAACAGGAGGAAACACCATATATTTT; v_call: TRBV25-1; d_call: NA; j_call: TRBJ1-3; clone_size: few
cdr3_aa: CAISFSRDGEAFF; cdr3_nt: TGTGCCATCAGCTTTTCCCGGGACGGTGAAGCTTTCTTT; v_call: TRBV10-3; d_call: NA; j_call: TRBJ1-1; clone_size: NA
cdr3_aa: CASIPFRGGSGEETQYF; cdr3_nt: TGTGCCAGCATCCCGTTCCGGGGGGGAAGCGGTGAAGAGACCCAGTACTTC; v_call: TRBV5-6; d_call: TRBD2; j_call: TRBJ2-5; clone_size: NA
cdr3_aa: CASSLLFGVVGPPHGYTF; cdr3_nt: TGTGCCAGCAGCTTATTATTCGGTGTCGTTGGGCCACCCCATGGCTACACCTTC; v_call: TRBV11-2; d_call: NA; j_call: TRBJ1-2; clone_size: NA
cdr3_aa: CASSQSSGGDGYTF; cdr3_nt: TGCGCCAGCAGTCAATCGTCAGGGGGTGACGGCTACACCTTC; v_call: TRBV23-1; d_call: TRBD1; j_call: TRBJ1-2; clone_size: few
cdr3_aa: CASSYGGGSSWETQYF; cdr3_nt: TGTGCCAGCAGTTACGGGGGCGGGTCGTCCTGGGAGACCCAGTACTTC; v_call: TRBV6-5; d_call: NA; j_call: TRBJ2-5; clone_size: NA
cdr3_aa: CASSLEGGKTQYF; cdr3_nt: TGCGCCAGCAGCTTGGAAGGGGGCAAGACCCAGTACTTC; v_call: TRBV5-1; d_call: TRBD1; j_call: TRBJ2-5; clone_size: NA
cdr3_aa: CATLTGRTGELFF; cdr3_nt: TGTGCCACTTTAACAGGGCGAACCGGGGAGCTGTTTTTT; v_call: TRBV6-5; d_call: NA; j_call: TRBJ2-2; clone_size: few
cdr3_aa: CASSLQAGTGELFF; cdr3_nt: TGTGCCAGCAGCTTACAGGCCGGGACCGGGGAGCTGTTTTTT; v_call: TRBV11-2; d_call: NA; j_call: TRBJ2-2; clone_size: NA
cdr3_aa: CASSLDVPENTGELFF; cdr3_nt: TGCGCCAGCAGCTTGGACGTCCCGGAGAACACCGGGGAGCTGTTTTTT; v_call: TRBV5-1; d_call: NA; j_call: TRBJ2-2; clone_size: few
cdr3_aa: CASSLDLNPQHF; cdr3_nt: TGTGCCAGCAGCTTAGATTTGAATCCCCAGCATTTT; v_call: TRBV7-9; d_call: NA; j_call: TRBJ1-5; clone_size: NA
cdr3_aa: CASSPGYYEQYF; cdr3_nt: TGTGCCAGCAGCCCAGGGTACTACGAGCAGTACTTC; v_call: TRBV9; d_call: NA; j_call: TRBJ2-7; clone_size: NA
cdr3_aa: CASSERTGGIGSPLHF; cdr3_nt: TGTGCCAGCAGCGAGAGAACAGGGGGCATAGGATCACCCCTCCACTTT; v_call: TRBV5-6; d_call: TRBD1; j_call: TRBJ1-6; clone_size: NA
cdr3_aa: CASSLEMSNQPQHF; cdr3_nt: TGTGCCAGTAGTTTGGAAATGAGCAATCAGCCCCAGCATTTT; v_call: TRBV19; d_call: NA; j_call: TRBJ1-5; clone_size: few
cdr3_aa: CASSVAGQNTEAFF; cdr3_nt: TGTGCCAGCAGCGTAGCCGGTCAGAACACTGAAGCTTTCTTT; v_call: TRBV9; d_call: NA; j_call: TRBJ1-1; clone_size: NA
cdr3_aa: CASSDPPLNTEAFF; cdr3_nt: TGTGCCAGCAGTGACCCCCCACTGAACACTGAAGCTTTCTTT; v_call: TRBV6-1; d_call: NA; j_call: TRBJ1-1; clone_size: once
cdr3_aa: CASSDRGVGQPQHF; cdr3_nt: TGTGCCAGCAGTGACCGGGGAGTCGGTCAGCCCCAGCATTTT; v_call: TRBV2; d_call: NA; j_call: TRBJ1-5; clone_size: NA
cdr3_aa: CASSQDPGTKETQYF; cdr3_nt: TGCGCCAGCAGCCAAGATCCGGGGACAAAAGAGACCCAGTACTTC; v_call: TRBV4-1; d_call: NA; j_call: TRBJ2-5; clone_size: NA
cdr3_aa: CAWTLGPIGAGELFF; cdr3_nt: TGTGCCTGGACCTTGGGACCGATTGGGGCCGGGGAGCTGTTTTTT; v_call: TRBV30; d_call: NA; j_call: TRBJ2-2; clone_size: NA
cdr3_aa: CASSPPGRFSSYNEQFF; cdr3_nt: TGTGCCAGCTCACCACCGGGACGTTTTAGCTCCTACAATGAGCAGTTCTTC; v_call: TRBV18; d_call: NA; j_call: TRBJ2-1; clone_size: NA
cdr3_aa: CAWRLAGGRETQYF; cdr3_nt: TGTGCCTGGCGACTAGCGGGGGGGCGGGAGACCCAGTACTTC; v_call: TRBV30; d_call: TRBD2; j_call: TRBJ2-5; clone_size: NA
cdr3_aa: CASSYLGLAGAYGNEQFF; cdr3_nt: TGTGCCAGCAGCTACCTTGGACTAGCGGGGGCCTATGGGAATGAGCAGTTCTTC; v_call: TRBV5-4; d_call: TRBD2; j_call: TRBJ2-1; clone_size: NA
cdr3_aa: CASSIEHRDQPQHF; cdr3_nt: TGTGCCAGTAGTATAGAACACAGGGATCAGCCCCAGCATTTT; v_call: TRBV19; d_call: NA; j_call: TRBJ1-5; clone_size: NA
cdr3_aa: CASSLLSGGLQETGELFF; cdr3_nt: TGTGCCAGCAGCTTGCTGAGCGGGGGGCTCCAGGAGACCGGGGAGCTGTTTTTT; v_call: TRBV5-6; d_call: TRBD2; j_call: TRBJ2-2; clone_size: NA
cdr3_aa: CASSEFRGGLLGTDTQYF; cdr3_nt: TGTGCCAGCAGTGAATTTCGGGGGGGGCTCTTAGGCACAGATACGCAGTATTTT; v_call: TRBV25-1; d_call: TRBD2; j_call: TRBJ2-3; clone_size: NA
cdr3_aa: CASSLETPRSYNSPLHF; cdr3_nt: TGTGCCAGCAGCTTAGAAACCCCGCGTTCCTATAATTCACCCCTCCACTTT; v_call: TRBV7-2; d_call: NA; j_call: TRBJ1-6; clone_size: once
cdr3_aa: CASSAPGTGGSPLHF; cdr3_nt: TGTGCCAGCAGTGCCCCCGGGACAGGTGGTTCACCCCTCCACTTT; v_call: TRBV6-1; d_call: TRBD1; j_call: TRBJ1-6; clone_size: NA
cdr3_aa: CASSTRQGAYEQYF; cdr3_nt: TGTGCCAGCAGTACACGACAGGGGGCCTACGAGCAGTACTTC; v_call: TRBV6-1; d_call: TRBD1; j_call: TRBJ2-7; clone_size: NA
cdr3_aa: CASSLEGSLSSYNEQFF; cdr3_nt: TGTGCCAGCAGCTTAGAGGGCTCACTAAGCTCCTACAATGAGCAGTTCTTC; v_call: TRBV7-6; d_call: NA; j_call: TRBJ2-1; clone_size: NA
cdr3_aa: CASSQGGYEQYF; cdr3_nt: TGTGCCAGCAGCCAAGGGGGGTACGAGCAGTACTTC; v_call: TRBV4-2; d_call: NA; j_call: TRBJ2-7; clone_size: NA
cdr3_aa: CATSRLAGGVETQYF; cdr3_nt: TGTGCCACCAGCAGACTAGCGGGGGGTGTGGAGACCCAGTACTTC; v_call: TRBV15; d_call: TRBD2; j_call: TRBJ2-5; clone_size: medium-sized
cdr3_aa: CATTLDSSYEQYF; cdr3_nt: TGTGCCACCACCTTGGACTCCTCCTACGAGCAGTACTTC; v_call: TRBV18; d_call: NA; j_call: TRBJ2-7; clone_size: NA
cdr3_aa: CASSSRTGGGDYGYTF; cdr3_nt: TGTGCCAGCAGCTCTCGGACGGGGGGAGGCGACTATGGCTACACCTTC; v_call: TRBV7-2; d_call: NA; j_call: TRBJ1-2; clone_size: NA
cdr3_aa: CAISETPGRTISNQPQHF; cdr3_nt: TGTGCCATCAGTGAGACCCCGGGCCGGACTATTAGCAATCAGCCCCAGCATTTT; v_call: TRBV10-3; d_call: NA; j_call: TRBJ1-5; clone_size: NA
cdr3_aa: CASSEVVTRGDTQYF; cdr3_nt: TGTGCCAGCAGTGAAGTAGTAACTCGCGGGGATACGCAGTATTTT; v_call: TRBV6-1; d_call: NA; j_call: TRBJ2-3; clone_size: NA
cdr3_aa: CASSFSPGAYGYTF; cdr3_nt: TGTGCCAGCAGCTTTTCGCCTGGGGCCTATGGCTACACCTTC; v_call: TRBV9; d_call: NA; j_call: TRBJ1-2; clone_size: NA
cdr3_aa: CASSLSSGGALASYEQYF; cdr3_nt: TGTGCCAGCAGTTTATCTAGCGGGGGGGCCTTGGCCTCCTACGAGCAGTACTTC; v_call: TRBV27; d_call: TRBD2; j_call: TRBJ2-7; clone_size: NA
cdr3_aa: CATSRDLLSGQGTDTQYF; cdr3_nt: TGTGCCACCAGCAGAGACCTGTTGTCAGGACAGGGGACAGATACGCAGTATTTT; v_call: TRBV15; d_call: TRBD1; j_call: TRBJ2-3; clone_size: NA
cdr3_aa: CASSGQSNTGELFF; cdr3_nt: TGTGCCAGTAGTGGGCAGTCTAACACCGGGGAGCTGTTTTTT; v_call: TRBV19; d_call: NA; j_call: TRBJ2-2; clone_size: NA
cdr3_aa: CATSRDRGETQYF; cdr3_nt: TGTGCCACCAGCAGAGATCGCGGAGAGACCCAGTACTTC; v_call: TRBV15; d_call: NA; j_call: TRBJ2-5; clone_size: once
cdr3_aa: CASSLGQGASEAFF; cdr3_nt: TGTGCCAGCAGCTTGGGGCAGGGGGCCTCTGAAGCTTTCTTT; v_call: TRBV5-6; d_call: TRBD1; j_call: TRBJ1-1; clone_size: many
cdr3_aa: CASSSPTGYWDEQFF; cdr3_nt: TGTGCCAGCAGTTCCCCAACGGGGTATTGGGATGAGCAGTTCTTC; v_call: TRBV6-6; d_call: NA; j_call: TRBJ2-1; clone_size: NA
cdr3_aa: CASSRTGGRTEAFF; cdr3_nt: TGTGCCAGCAGCCGGACAGGGGGACGCACTGAAGCTTTCTTT; v_call: TRBV11-1; d_call: TRBD1; j_call: TRBJ1-1; clone_size: NA
cdr3_aa: CAWRETGKGGELFF; cdr3_nt: TGTGCCTGGAGGGAGACAGGGAAGGGCGGGGAGCTGTTTTTT; v_call: TRBV30; d_call: TRBD1; j_call: TRBJ2-2; clone_size: NA
cdr3_aa: CASSSRQASGANVLTF; cdr3_nt: TGTGCCAGTAGTTCGAGACAGGCCTCTGGGGCCAACGTCCTGACTTTC; v_call: TRBV19; d_call: NA; j_call: TRBJ2-6; clone_size: NA